Listed below are T cell receptor beta chains from one sample, sequenced in a study of blood T cell repertoires in COVID-19. Profiled with immunoSEQ multiplex PCR; TCRdb holds only in-frame clones, not every one. The sample includes under 300,000 clones, about nine tenths of them seen just once. Material for sequencing was peripheral blood. The receptors originated from a woman in her 40s who had recovered from COVID-19. Both conserved end residues are part of each CDR3. D genes are given only for firm matches. Clone size appears in some rows only: once, few, many, or a class for an expanded clone.

j_call d_call clone_size v_call cdr3_aa cdr3_nt
TRBJ2-5 TRBD2 - TRBV5-1 CASSFPEKAGGGETQYF TGCGCCAGCAGCTTCCCCGAGAAAGCGGGAGGAGGGGAGACCCAGTACTTC
TRBJ2-3 TRBD2 - TRBV11-3 CASSFSLAGVTDTQYF TGTGCCAGCAGCTTCTCGCTAGCGGGGGTCACAGATACGCAGTATTTT
TRBJ2-1 - - TRBV9 CASSVTGGAYNEQFF TGTGCCAGCAGCGTGACTGGCGGGGCCTACAATGAGCAGTTCTTC
TRBJ1-2 - - TRBV28 CASSLGFGGRYGYTF TGTGCCAGCAGCCTCGGGTTCGGGGGGCGCTATGGCTACACCTTC
TRBJ2-3 - once TRBV6-2/TRBV6-3 CASSYVGVADTQYF TGTGCCAGCAGTTACGTGGGAGTTGCAGATACGCAGTATTTT
TRBJ1-1 - once TRBV7-9 CASSITQAGSSTEAFF TGTGCCAGCAGTATAACGCAGGCGGGTTCGAGCACTGAAGCTTTCTTT
TRBJ1-4 - - TRBV6-1 CASSEAWGQANEKLFF TGTGCCAGCAGTGAAGCCTGGGGGCAGGCTAATGAAAAACTGTTTTTT
TRBJ2-5 - - TRBV10-3 CAISRGETQYF TGTGCCATCAGTAGGGGGGAGACCCAGTACTTC
TRBJ1-5 - - TRBV18 CASSREGGTSGQPQHF TGTGCCAGCTCACGGGAGGGGGGGACATCAGGTCAGCCCCAGCATTTT
TRBJ2-2 TRBD2 - TRBV11-2 CASSFSRTSGTGELFF TGTGCCAGCAGCTTTTCGAGGACTAGCGGCACCGGGGAGCTGTTTTTT
TRBJ1-1 TRBD1 once TRBV5-1 CASSLRTGAATEAFF TGCGCCAGCAGCTTGAGGACAGGGGCCGCGACTGAAGCTTTCTTT